This paragraph reports one T cell receptor beta chain. What it binds is not known. This sample is part of a study of T cell responses to AZD1222 COVID-19 vaccine. Whole-study findings and limits: Among the donors, most were white British and more were female, and clonal diversity was possibly underestimated.

The CDR3 runs 13 residues. Trimming removed 0 bases from V and 4 bases from J, with 6 bases in between. From germline, CDR1 is SGHAT and CDR2 FQDESV (reference sequence). Using immunoSEQ multiplex PCR, the repertoire was profiled, and TCRdb retains in-frame clones only, with some absent. The repertoire holds approximately 100,000 clones, with about 86% as singletons. This rearrangement joins TRBV11-1 to TRBJ2-5; D is unclear. The receptor was derived from an adult in good health. Sequenced material: peripheral blood, taken on day 0 of AZD1222 vaccination. The CDR3 reads CASSLALPETQYF. DNA for the CDR3: TGTGCCAGCAGCTTAGCGCTACCAGAGACCCAGTACTTC. Together with reference TRBV11-1 and TRBJ2-5, the CDR3 gives the full variable domain: EAEVAQSPRYKITEKSQAVAFWCDPISGHATLYWYRQILGQGPELLVQFQDESVVDDSQLPKDRFSAERLKGVDSTLKIQPAELGDSAMYLCASSLALPETQYFGPGTRLLVL.